This note documents a single TCR beta chain sequence. Authors' processing steps: It was from reference gene primer amplification that nucleated cell counts were estimated. The protocol was immunoSEQ multiplex PCR, while the TCRdb copy is restricted to in-frame clones and leaves out a portion. The DNA gave D and trimming, while V, J and clone size come from that table. The sample shows about 260,000 clones, 70% to 90% of them seen only once. This sample was included in a study of blood T cell repertoires in COVID-19. Looking at the study overall: Spain, Italy and the United States supplied samples that represented acute and convalescent COVID-19. The cDNA or gDNA used as material had been derived from T cells, B-cell-depleted T cells, or PBMCs.

The sequencing sample was made of peripheral blood. This clonotype originated in a man under 40 with active or convalescent COVID-19.

CDR3 sequence reads: CASSQGTLTSTDTQYF. The CDR3 nucleotides read TGTGCCAGCAGCCAAGGGACTCTTACCAGCACAGATACGCAGTATTTT. This chain connects TRBV4-2 to TRBJ2-3, with TRBD2 as a possible D gene (5 bases). Germline CDR1 reads LGHNA; CDR2 reads YNFKEQ. The V and J ends lost 1 base and 0 bases respectively, with 11 bases between them. This CDR3 contains 16 residues.